Listed below are T cell receptor beta chains from one sample, sequenced in a study of metastatic and nonmetastatic thyroid tumors. TCRdb re-called clones via MiXCR from the PCR reads. In the table there are under 40,000 clones, under 20% of which are singletons. Sequencing was done on a sample of blood. Every receptor here comes from a female donor with papillary thyroid cancer or a benign thyroid nodule (not recorded which). Some clones in this sample may be carry-over from other donors' samples. CDR3s include the opening cysteine and the closing phenylalanine or tryptophan. Fields, in order: CDR3 length, V gene, J gene, CDR3 protein.

len: 11; v_gene: TRBV20-1; j_gene: TRBJ1-2; CDR3aa: CSASGTGGYTF
len: 15; v_gene: TRBV19; j_gene: TRBJ1-6; CDR3aa: CASSIVAQVASPLHF
len: 15; v_gene: TRBV5-1; j_gene: TRBJ2-3; CDR3aa: CASSREDSRTDTQYF
len: 14; v_gene: TRBV6-1; j_gene: TRBJ2-5; CDR3aa: CASSELDGLETQYF
len: 16; v_gene: TRBV20-1; j_gene: TRBJ2-5; CDR3aa: CSARTSGRVIAETQYF
len: 19; v_gene: TRBV11-3; j_gene: TRBJ2-3; CDR3aa: CASSLVAPTSGSPADTQYF
len: 17; v_gene: TRBV13; j_gene: TRBJ2-1; CDR3aa: CASSSNLRTSGTNEQFF
len: 14; v_gene: TRBV18; j_gene: TRBJ2-7; CDR3aa: CASSPKGLAGEQYF
len: 16; v_gene: TRBV7-6; j_gene: TRBJ1-3; CDR3aa: CASSLESRGAGNTIYF
len: 15; v_gene: TRBV20-1; j_gene: TRBJ2-1; CDR3aa: CSATNRGLPSNEQFF
len: 15; v_gene: TRBV18; j_gene: TRBJ2-7; CDR3aa: CASSPPSGQSYEQYF
len: 14; v_gene: TRBV28; j_gene: TRBJ1-6; CDR3aa: CASSSGTGYSPLHF
len: 13; v_gene: TRBV25-1; j_gene: TRBJ2-7; CDR3aa: CASMMQVSYEQYF
len: 15; v_gene: TRBV11-2; j_gene: TRBJ2-1; CDR3aa: CASSLTGSVYDEQFF
len: 14; v_gene: TRBV18; j_gene: TRBJ1-1; CDR3aa: CASSRTGGKTEAFF
len: 14; v_gene: TRBV20-1; j_gene: TRBJ2-1; CDR3aa: CSAALAGGPNEQFF
len: 18; v_gene: TRBV20-1; j_gene: TRBJ2-3; CDR3aa: CSAPSGNSGRFGTDTQYF
len: 17; v_gene: TRBV20-1; j_gene: TRBJ1-6; CDR3aa: CSARNAGTGAFGSPLHF
len: 18; v_gene: TRBV15; j_gene: TRBJ2-5; CDR3aa: CATSTPKGLATIQDTQYF
len: 13; v_gene: TRBV25-1; j_gene: TRBJ2-1; CDR3aa: CASSGAGLDEQFF
len: 13; v_gene: TRBV6-4; j_gene: TRBJ2-2; CDR3aa: CASSADHTGELFF
len: 13; v_gene: TRBV11-2; j_gene: TRBJ2-1; CDR3aa: CASSFYSYNEQFF
len: 15; v_gene: TRBV6-2/TRBV6-3; j_gene: TRBJ1-2; CDR3aa: CASSDWGGSTGGYTF
len: 14; v_gene: TRBV20-1; j_gene: TRBJ2-4; CDR3aa: CSARDQLAKNIQYF
len: 16; v_gene: TRBV20-1; j_gene: TRBJ1-1; CDR3aa: CSAHGSSASGGTEAFF
len: 12; v_gene: TRBV20-1; j_gene: TRBJ1-5; CDR3aa: CSTGRNNQPQHF
len: 18; v_gene: TRBV4-2; j_gene: TRBJ2-1; CDR3aa: CASSQELGLSPRGDEQFF
len: 14; v_gene: TRBV6-1; j_gene: TRBJ1-2; CDR3aa: CASRQGVTLEGYTF
len: 12; v_gene: TRBV10-3; j_gene: TRBJ1-2; CDR3aa: CAISGEGYGYTF
len: 14; v_gene: TRBV20-1; j_gene: TRBJ1-2; CDR3aa: CSASGGAGTSGYTF
len: 14; v_gene: TRBV2; j_gene: TRBJ2-7; CDR3aa: CASTVALLSYEQYF
len: 17; v_gene: TRBV20-1; j_gene: TRBJ2-1; CDR3aa: CSVAPVGIGRPYNEQFF
len: 15; v_gene: TRBV6-1; j_gene: TRBJ2-6; CDR3aa: CASTEGGSGANVLTF
len: 12; v_gene: TRBV6-2/TRBV6-3; j_gene: TRBJ1-6; CDR3aa: CASSSTNSPLHF
len: 11; v_gene: TRBV18; j_gene: TRBJ2-7; CDR3aa: CASSPDYEQYF
len: 15; v_gene: TRBV14; j_gene: TRBJ2-5; CDR3aa: CASSQVRRSQETQYF
len: 18; v_gene: TRBV4-2; j_gene: TRBJ1-2; CDR3aa: CASSHDYTTSGANYGYTF
len: 12; v_gene: TRBV20-1; j_gene: TRBJ1-2; CDR3aa: CSARWEWVGYTF
len: 14; v_gene: TRBV2; j_gene: TRBJ2-7; CDR3aa: CASHGQDHSYEQYF
len: 15; v_gene: TRBV5-1; j_gene: TRBJ2-7; CDR3aa: CASSLDPAGANGKYF
len: 14; v_gene: TRBV30; j_gene: TRBJ2-2; CDR3aa: CAWSETGNTGELFF
len: 14; v_gene: TRBV6-2/TRBV6-3; j_gene: TRBJ1-1; CDR3aa: CASSYSWRDTEAFF
len: 13; v_gene: TRBV6-5; j_gene: TRBJ1-2; CDR3aa: CASIYLLGYGYTF
len: 14; v_gene: TRBV3-1; j_gene: TRBJ1-1; CDR3aa: CASSRGTAGTEAFF
len: 16; v_gene: TRBV6-1; j_gene: TRBJ1-2; CDR3aa: CASSEVDWVRGYGYTF
len: 12; v_gene: TRBV3-1; j_gene: TRBJ2-1; CDR3aa: CASSQGRAGPIF
len: 14; v_gene: TRBV5-1; j_gene: TRBJ2-5; CDR3aa: CASSLGGGGETQYF
len: 16; v_gene: TRBV12-5; j_gene: TRBJ2-1; CDR3aa: CASGIYRLYSYNEQFF
len: 17; v_gene: TRBV6-2/TRBV6-3; j_gene: TRBJ2-1; CDR3aa: CASSYLWGGDRNNEQFF
len: 15; v_gene: TRBV12-3/TRBV12-4; j_gene: TRBJ2-2; CDR3aa: CASSSRGTNTGELFF
len: 14; v_gene: TRBV6-2/TRBV6-3; j_gene: TRBJ2-5; CDR3aa: CASRQAGGSETQYF
len: 12; v_gene: TRBV6-6; j_gene: TRBJ1-5; CDR3aa: CASSYPTQPQHF
len: 14; v_gene: TRBV6-2/TRBV6-3; j_gene: TRBJ2-7; CDR3aa: CASTKDRVEYEQYF
len: 13; v_gene: TRBV29-1; j_gene: TRBJ1-2; CDR3aa: CSVDPGSNYGYTF
len: 15; v_gene: TRBV29-1; j_gene: TRBJ1-2; CDR3aa: CSVEDGSGGGYGYTF
len: 13; v_gene: TRBV5-6; j_gene: TRBJ1-1; CDR3aa: CASSFPGNTEAFF
len: 12; v_gene: TRBV6-1; j_gene: TRBJ1-1; CDR3aa: CASRASGTEAFF
len: 19; v_gene: TRBV7-9; j_gene: TRBJ1-1; CDR3aa: CVSSPSTYRETGQHNEAFF
len: 13; v_gene: TRBV10-2; j_gene: TRBJ1-1; CDR3aa: CASSESVNTEAFF